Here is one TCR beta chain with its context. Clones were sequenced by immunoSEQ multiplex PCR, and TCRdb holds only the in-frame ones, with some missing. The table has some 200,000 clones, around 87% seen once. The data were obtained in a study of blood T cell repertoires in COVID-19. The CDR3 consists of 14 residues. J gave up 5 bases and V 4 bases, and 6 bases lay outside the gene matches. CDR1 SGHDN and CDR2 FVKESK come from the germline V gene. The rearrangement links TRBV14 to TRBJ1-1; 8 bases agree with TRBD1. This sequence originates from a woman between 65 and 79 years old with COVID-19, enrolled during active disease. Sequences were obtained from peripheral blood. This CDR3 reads CASSRRQGKTEAFF. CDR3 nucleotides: TGTGCCAGCAGCCGCAGACAGGGGAAGACTGAAGCTTTCTTT.